This is a list of T cell receptor beta chains from one sample in a study of T cells in Graves' hyperthyroidism and ophthalmopathy. TCRdb passed the multiplex PCR reads through MiXCR, listing each CDR3 protein once. The sample lists fewer than 450,000 distinct CDR3 sequences, about 15% occurring once. The specimen sequenced was blood. These TCRs come from a woman aged 30 to 39 with Graves' hyperthyroidism that later progressed to Graves' ophthalmopathy. The conserved cysteine and the conserved F or W are not part of the CDR3 here.

v_call | cdr3_aa
TRBV6-1 | ASRAGGRGETQY
TRBV6-1 | ASSEQGTGGLLAQPQH
TRBV11-2 | ASSLFQGARLVPGANVLT
TRBV4-1 | ASSREWGQETQY
TRBV2 | ASRRRTGGVEEQY
TRBV12-3/TRBV12-4 | ASRPQGLDTGELF
TRBV5-1 | ASSPWRGAENTIY
TRBV27 | ASSQLYARLNGYT
TRBV20-1 | SASSPDETQY
TRBV3-1 | ASSLGLAGVGETQY
TRBV12-5 | ASQGEATGELF
TRBV13 | ASSSPGELSPLH
TRBV10-3 | AISESNPLQPQH
TRBV27 | ASSPTSSGRSYNEQF
TRBV4-1 | ASSPIAGSTGELF
TRBV10-2 | ASSGRGLRYEQY
TRBV7-6 | ASSLAGDNEQF
TRBV7-8 | ASSLGWNTGELF
TRBV30 | AWRQGGEKLF
TRBV11-2 | ASRTQGRLAENNEQF
TRBV14 | ASSQVGGRAIYEQY
TRBV6-5 | ASSYQREWGEQF
TRBV12-3/TRBV12-4 | ASIGPTGELF
TRBV12-3/TRBV12-4 | ASSSTSGSTGYEQY
TRBV30 | AWTAGGRGLSQTQY
TRBV11-2 | ASSPGREQF
TRBV6-1 | ASSDGPDREADTQY
TRBV7-9 | ASSSTPETPSGANVLT
TRBV27 | ASSSPTECQPQH
TRBV11-2 | ASSWGQGGTEAF
TRBV20-1 | SVAVRQETQY
TRBV18 | ASSPILEREAF
TRBV28 | ASSPTRLAGTFRTGELF
TRBV27 | ASSFNPKGNGYEQY
TRBV5-1 | ASRRLADTGELF
TRBV11-3 | ASSFVTSGPYNEQF
TRBV12-3/TRBV12-4 | ASSPGLAGGKD
TRBV27 | ASSFSVALRADTQY
TRBV7-9 | ASSSGDGGTSYNSPLH
TRBV30 | AWSVLTSGGIDEQF
TRBV4-1 | ASRQGLAQETQY
TRBV2 | ASRGFGTQRKETQY
TRBV10-2 | ASGKGEKLF
TRBV15 | ATSGDLATTEAF
TRBV28 | ASSLPGFNEQF